This is a list of T cell receptor beta chains from one sample in a study of blood T cell repertoires in COVID-19. Measured with immunoSEQ multiplex PCR; TCRdb has only the in-frame clones, and not every one. The table has a few hundred thousand clones, about 89% seen once. Sequences were obtained from peripheral blood. The receptor source for this set is a woman between 25 and 40 years old with COVID-19, enrolled during active disease. Both conserved end residues are part of each CDR3. The D gene is left open where the match is weak. Only some rows state a clone size, as once, few, many or a class for expanded clones.

size,D,V,J,CDR3,DNA
.,.,TRBV11-2,TRBJ1-1,CASSLGTGREDTEAFF,TGTGCCAGCAGCTTGGGGACGGGGAGGGAGGACACTGAAGCTTTCTTT
.,TRBD1,TRBV6-5,TRBJ1-1,CASSASTGVTEAFF,TGTGCCAGCAGCGCCTCGACAGGGGTCACTGAAGCTTTCTTT
.,.,TRBV4-2,TRBJ2-5,CASSRILDDQETQYF,TGTGCCAGCAGTCGAATACTAGACGACCAAGAGACCCAGTACTTC
.,TRBD1,TRBV11-1,TRBJ1-1,CASSLGATGWSEAFF,TGTGCCAGCAGCTTAGGAGCGACAGGGTGGTCTGAAGCTTTCTTT
.,TRBD2,TRBV5-4,TRBJ2-1,CASSLPWTSGKGESDEQFF,TGTGCCAGCAGCTTGCCGTGGACTAGCGGGAAGGGGGAGTCTGATGAGCAGTTCTTC
.,.,TRBV5-6,TRBJ1-1,CASSLAPIQGHTEAFF,TGTGCCAGCAGCTTGGCCCCCATCCAGGGGCACACTGAAGCTTTCTTT
few,TRBD2,TRBV2,TRBJ2-3,CASSDQGLAGADTQYF,TGTGCCAGCAGTGACCAAGGACTAGCGGGTGCAGATACGCAGTATTTT
.,.,TRBV3-1/TRBV3-2,TRBJ2-3,CASSQERGSTDTQYF,TGTGCCAGCAGCCAAGAACGGGGGAGTACAGATACGCAGTATTTT
.,.,TRBV7-9,TRBJ1-4,CASSSWTTTNEKLFF,TGTGCCAGCAGCTCCTGGACAACAACTAATGAAAAACTGTTTTTT
.,.,TRBV24-1,TRBJ2-1,CATSDLARGGGTGYNEQFF,TGTGCCACCAGTGATTTGGCCCGAGGGGGGGGCACGGGTTACAATGAGCAGTTCTTC
.,TRBD1,TRBV19,TRBJ1-5,CASSPSGQSLNNQPQHF,TGTGCCAGTAGTCCCTCGGGACAGAGTCTAAATAATCAGCCCCAGCATTTT
.,TRBD2,TRBV10-3,TRBJ2-7,CAISALAGALDGSYEQYF,TGTGCCATCAGTGCGCTAGCGGGGGCCTTAGACGGTTCCTACGAGCAGTACTTC
.,.,TRBV7-9,TRBJ2-7,CASTIQATYEQYF,TGTGCCAGCACCATACAGGCCACCTACGAGCAGTACTTC
once,TRBD2,TRBV12-3/TRBV12-4,TRBJ2-7,CASRGGVLYEQYF,TGTGCCAGCAGGGGGGGGGTTTTGTACGAGCAGTACTTC
.,TRBD2,TRBV4-3,TRBJ2-3,CASSQGREWRGSDRPDTQYF,TGCGCCAGCAGCCAAGGGCGGGAGTGGAGGGGCAGCGACCGCCCAGATACGCAGTATTTT
.,TRBD2,TRBV5-4,TRBJ2-1,CASSPPGLAARSYNEQFF,TGTGCCAGCAGCCCCCCGGGACTAGCGGCTCGCTCCTACAATGAGCAGTTCTTC
.,.,TRBV7-2,TRBJ1-1,CASSLFAHTEAFF,TGTGCCAGCAGCTTATTCGCGCACACTGAAGCTTTCTTT
.,TRBD1,TRBV24-1,TRBJ2-2,CATSDLGTGHTGELFF,TGTGCCACCAGTGATTTGGGGACAGGGCACACCGGGGAGCTGTTTTTT
.,TRBD2,TRBV19,TRBJ2-3,CASGGGRGDTQYF,TGTGCCAGCGGGGGGGGCCGGGGAGATACGCAGTATTTT
.,TRBD2,TRBV9,TRBJ2-5,CASSVGVAGVGGETQYF,TGTGCCAGCAGCGTAGGGGTAGCGGGAGTCGGGGGAGAGACCCAGTACTTC
.,.,TRBV6-5,TRBJ2-1,CATAGPYNEQFF,TGTGCCACGGCTGGGCCCTACAATGAGCAGTTCTTC
.,.,TRBV2,TRBJ1-4,CASSPTDEKLFF,TGTGCCAGCAGTCCTACAGACGAAAAACTGTTTTTT
.,.,TRBV2,TRBJ2-7,CATSFGGYEQYF,TGTGCCACCAGCTTTGGCGGCTACGAGCAGTACTTC
once,TRBD1,TRBV10-3,TRBJ2-7,CAIKRGQGASYEQYF,TGTGCCATCAAACGGGGACAGGGGGCATCCTACGAGCAGTACTTC
.,.,TRBV7-9,TRBJ1-6,CASRPSREPLHF,TGTGCCAGCAGGCCGAGTAGGGAGCCCCTCCACTTT
.,TRBD1,TRBV7-9,TRBJ2-1,CASRFSGTGYNEQFF,TGTGCCAGCAGATTCTCCGGGACAGGCTACAATGAGCAGTTCTTC
.,.,TRBV27,TRBJ1-6,CASREGNSPLHF,TGTGCCAGCAGGGAGGGAAATTCACCCCTCCACTTT
.,TRBD1,TRBV29-1,TRBJ2-7,CSAFGTVPYEQYF,TGCAGCGCCTTTGGGACAGTCCCCTACGAGCAGTACTTC
.,.,TRBV13,TRBJ1-2,CASSLGGRQSQGYTF,TGTGCCAGCAGCTTAGGGGGTAGACAGTCCCAGGGCTACACCTTC
.,.,TRBV19,TRBJ2-2,CASTRGNRETGELFF,TGTGCCAGTACCCGTGGAAACAGGGAGACCGGGGAGCTGTTTTTT
.,TRBD2,TRBV11-2,TRBJ2-2,CASSLVSAGGTGELFF,TGTGCCAGCAGCTTAGTATCAGCGGGGGGAACCGGGGAGCTGTTTTTT
.,.,TRBV7-6,TRBJ2-2,CASSFSGTGELFF,TGTGCCAGCAGCTTTAGCGGAACCGGGGAGCTGTTTTTT
.,TRBD2,TRBV18,TRBJ2-1,CASSPIAGTKNNEQFF,TGTGCCAGCTCACCCATAGCCGGGACTAAAAACAATGAGCAGTTCTTC
.,TRBD2,TRBV11-3,TRBJ2-1,CASRGLAGIEQFF,TGTGCCAGCAGGGGACTAGCGGGGATTGAGCAGTTCTTC
once,.,TRBV7-8,TRBJ2-3,CASSFSGSRADTQYF,TGTGCCAGCAGCTTTAGTGGGAGTCGGGCAGATACGCAGTATTTT
.,.,TRBV7-2,TRBJ2-7,CASSLIGSGNYEQYF,TGTGCCAGCAGCTTAATTGGGTCAGGCAACTACGAGCAGTACTTC